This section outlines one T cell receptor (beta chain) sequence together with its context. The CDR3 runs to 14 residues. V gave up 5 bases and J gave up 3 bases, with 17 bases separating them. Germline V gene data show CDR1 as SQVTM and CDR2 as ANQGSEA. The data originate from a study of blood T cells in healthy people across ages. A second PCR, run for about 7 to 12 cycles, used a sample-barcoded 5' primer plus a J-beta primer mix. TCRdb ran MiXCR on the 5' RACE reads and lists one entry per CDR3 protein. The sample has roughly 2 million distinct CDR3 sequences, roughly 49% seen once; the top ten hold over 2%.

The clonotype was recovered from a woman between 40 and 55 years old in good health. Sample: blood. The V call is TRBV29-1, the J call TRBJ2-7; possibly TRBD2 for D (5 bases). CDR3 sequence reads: CSVSSHSDFYEQYF. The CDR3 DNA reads TGCAGCGTTAGCAGCCACTCGGACTTCTACGAGCAGTACTTC.